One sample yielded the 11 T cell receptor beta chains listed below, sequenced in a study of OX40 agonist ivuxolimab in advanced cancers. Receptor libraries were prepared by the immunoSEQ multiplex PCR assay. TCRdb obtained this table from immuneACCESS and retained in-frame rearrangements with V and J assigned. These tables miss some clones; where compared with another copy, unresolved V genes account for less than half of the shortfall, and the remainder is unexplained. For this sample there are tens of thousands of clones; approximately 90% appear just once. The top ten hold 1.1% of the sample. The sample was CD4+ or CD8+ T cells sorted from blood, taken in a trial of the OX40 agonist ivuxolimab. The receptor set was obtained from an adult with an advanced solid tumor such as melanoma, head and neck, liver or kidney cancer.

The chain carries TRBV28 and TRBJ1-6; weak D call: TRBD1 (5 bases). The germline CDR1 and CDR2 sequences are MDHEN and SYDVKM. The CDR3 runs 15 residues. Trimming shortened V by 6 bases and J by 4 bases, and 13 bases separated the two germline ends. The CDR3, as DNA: TGTGCCAGCAGCCGAGGGACCGAATATAATTCACCCCTCCACTTT. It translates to CASSRGTEYNSPLHF.

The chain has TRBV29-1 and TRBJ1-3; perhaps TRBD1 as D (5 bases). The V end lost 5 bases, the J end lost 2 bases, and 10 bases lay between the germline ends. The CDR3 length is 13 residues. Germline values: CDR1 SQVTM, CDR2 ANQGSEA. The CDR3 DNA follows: TGCAGCGTTCAGGGTTCGGCTGGAAACACCATATATTTT. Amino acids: CSVQGSAGNTIYF.

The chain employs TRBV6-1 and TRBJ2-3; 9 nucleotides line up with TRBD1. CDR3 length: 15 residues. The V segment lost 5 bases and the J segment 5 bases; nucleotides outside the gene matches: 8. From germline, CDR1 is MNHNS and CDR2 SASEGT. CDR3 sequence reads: CASSNTGGLGDTQYF. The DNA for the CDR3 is TGTGCCAGCAGTAATACAGGGGGCCTGGGAGATACGCAGTATTTT.

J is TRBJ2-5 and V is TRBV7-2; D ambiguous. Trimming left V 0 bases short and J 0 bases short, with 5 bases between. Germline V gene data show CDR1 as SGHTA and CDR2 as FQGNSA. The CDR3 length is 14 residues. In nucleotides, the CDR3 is TGTGCCAGCAGCTTAGCACGGTACCAAGAGACCCAGTACTTC. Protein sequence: CASSLARYQETQYF.

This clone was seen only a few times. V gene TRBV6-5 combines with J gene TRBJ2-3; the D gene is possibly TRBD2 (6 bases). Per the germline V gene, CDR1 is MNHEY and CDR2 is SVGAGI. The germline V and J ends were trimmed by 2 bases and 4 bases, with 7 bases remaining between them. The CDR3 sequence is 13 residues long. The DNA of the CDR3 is TGTGCCAGCAGTTACCGGGAGTCAGATACGCAGTATTTT. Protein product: CASSYRESDTQYF.

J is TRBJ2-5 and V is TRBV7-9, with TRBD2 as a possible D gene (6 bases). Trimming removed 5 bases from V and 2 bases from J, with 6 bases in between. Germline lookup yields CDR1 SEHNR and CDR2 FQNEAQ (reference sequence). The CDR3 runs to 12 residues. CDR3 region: CASSREQETQYF. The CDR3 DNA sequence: TGTGCCAGCAGCCGGGAGCAAGAGACCCAGTACTTC.

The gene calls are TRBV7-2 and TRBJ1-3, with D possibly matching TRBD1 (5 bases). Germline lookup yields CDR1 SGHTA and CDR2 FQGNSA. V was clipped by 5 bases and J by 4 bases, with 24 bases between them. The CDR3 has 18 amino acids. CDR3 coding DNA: TGTGCCAGCAGCCCCCGGCCCGGCGGGGGGTTAGCCGGAAACACCATATATTTT. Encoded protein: CASSPRPGGGLAGNTIYF.

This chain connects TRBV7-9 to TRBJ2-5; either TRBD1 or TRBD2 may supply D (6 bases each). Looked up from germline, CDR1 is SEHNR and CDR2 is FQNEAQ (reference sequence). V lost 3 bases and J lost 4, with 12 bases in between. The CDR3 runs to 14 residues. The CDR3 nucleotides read TGTGCCAGCAGCTTCTGGGGGGCAGGAGAGACCCAGTACTTC. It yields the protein CASSFWGAGETQYF.

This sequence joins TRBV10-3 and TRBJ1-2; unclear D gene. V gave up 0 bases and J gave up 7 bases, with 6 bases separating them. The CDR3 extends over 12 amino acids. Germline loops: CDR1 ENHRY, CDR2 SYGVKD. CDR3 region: CAISESLGGYTF. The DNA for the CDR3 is TGTGCCATCAGTGAGTCTCTTGGTGGCTACACCTTC.

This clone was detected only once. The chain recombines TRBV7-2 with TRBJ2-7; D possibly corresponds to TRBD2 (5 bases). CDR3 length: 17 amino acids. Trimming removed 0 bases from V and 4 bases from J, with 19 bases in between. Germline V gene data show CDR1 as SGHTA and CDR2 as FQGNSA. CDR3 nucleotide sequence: TGTGCCAGCAGCTTAGCGAAGGGCAGCGGACCCCAGTACGAGCAGTACTTC. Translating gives CASSLAKGSGPQYEQYF.

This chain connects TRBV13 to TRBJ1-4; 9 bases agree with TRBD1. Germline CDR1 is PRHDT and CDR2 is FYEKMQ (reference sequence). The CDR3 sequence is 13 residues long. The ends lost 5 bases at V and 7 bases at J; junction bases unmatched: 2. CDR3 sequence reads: CASSPGQGEKLFF. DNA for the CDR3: TGTGCCAGCAGCCCGGGACAGGGTGAAAAACTGTTTTTT.